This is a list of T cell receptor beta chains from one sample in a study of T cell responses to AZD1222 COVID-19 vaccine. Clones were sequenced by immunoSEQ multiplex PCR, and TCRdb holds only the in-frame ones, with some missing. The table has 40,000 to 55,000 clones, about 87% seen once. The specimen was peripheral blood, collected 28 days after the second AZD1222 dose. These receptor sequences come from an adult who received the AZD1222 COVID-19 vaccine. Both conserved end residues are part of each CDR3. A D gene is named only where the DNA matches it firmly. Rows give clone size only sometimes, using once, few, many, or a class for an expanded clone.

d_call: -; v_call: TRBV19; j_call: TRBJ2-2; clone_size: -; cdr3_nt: TGTGCCAGTAGTATTCCAGGGTTTACCGGGGAGCTGTTTTTT; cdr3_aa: CASSIPGFTGELFF
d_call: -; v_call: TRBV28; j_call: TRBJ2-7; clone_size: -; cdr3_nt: TGTGCCAGCAGTGTGTGGGAGAAACCCTACGAGCAGTACTTC; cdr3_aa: CASSVWEKPYEQYF
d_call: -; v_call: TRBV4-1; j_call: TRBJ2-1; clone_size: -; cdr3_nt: TGCGCCAGCCCCCTTCACCTATCCTACAATGAGCAGTTCTTC; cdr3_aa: CASPLHLSYNEQFF
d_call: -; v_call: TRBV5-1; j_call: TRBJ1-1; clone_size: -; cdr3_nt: TGCGCCAGCAGCTTGGAGGGGTTGGGCACTGAAGCTTTCTTT; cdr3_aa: CASSLEGLGTEAFF
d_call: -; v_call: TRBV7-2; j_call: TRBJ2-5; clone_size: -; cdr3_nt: TGTGCCAGCAGCTTAAAAATGAGACTAATGGCAGAGACCCAGTACTTC; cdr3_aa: CASSLKMRLMAETQYF
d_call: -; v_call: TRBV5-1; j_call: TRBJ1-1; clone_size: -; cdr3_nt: TGCGCCAGCAGCGGGTACAGGCCGAACACTGAAGCTTTCTTT; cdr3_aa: CASSGYRPNTEAFF
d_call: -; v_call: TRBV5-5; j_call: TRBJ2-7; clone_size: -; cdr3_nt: TGTGCCAGCAGCTTGGGGGCCCCCGGCGAGCAGTACTTC; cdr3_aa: CASSLGAPGEQYF
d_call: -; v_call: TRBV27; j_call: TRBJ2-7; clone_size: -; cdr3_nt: TGTGCCAGCAGTCGAAACTTGGGCGAGCAGTACTTC; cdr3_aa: CASSRNLGEQYF
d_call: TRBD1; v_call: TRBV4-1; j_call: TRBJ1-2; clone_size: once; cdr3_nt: TGCGCCAGCAGCCAAGGACCCGGGACAGGGAACTATGGCTACACCTTC; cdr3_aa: CASSQGPGTGNYGYTF
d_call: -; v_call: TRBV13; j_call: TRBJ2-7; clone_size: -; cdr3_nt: TGTGCCAGCAGCTCCTCCCGGGACGTTTGGGAGCAGTACTTC; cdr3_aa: CASSSSRDVWEQYF
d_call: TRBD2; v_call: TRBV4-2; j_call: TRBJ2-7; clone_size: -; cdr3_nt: TGTGCCAGCAGCCAAAGATTTAGCGGGGCGGACTCCTACGAGCAGTACTTC; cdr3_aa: CASSQRFSGADSYEQYF
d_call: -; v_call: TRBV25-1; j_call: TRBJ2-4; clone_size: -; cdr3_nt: TGTGCCAGCAGTGGGCAGTCCCGGGACCCAGTGGCCAAAAACATTCAGTACTTC; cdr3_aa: CASSGQSRDPVAKNIQYF
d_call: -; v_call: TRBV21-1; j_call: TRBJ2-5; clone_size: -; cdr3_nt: TGTGCCAGCAGCAAATTTATGTCAGGCCAAGAGACCCAGTACTTC; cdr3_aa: CASSKFMSGQETQYF
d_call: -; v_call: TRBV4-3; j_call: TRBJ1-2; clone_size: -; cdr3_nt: TGCGCCAGCAGCCAAGACCTTTGGGTTTATGGCTACACCTTC; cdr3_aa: CASSQDLWVYGYTF
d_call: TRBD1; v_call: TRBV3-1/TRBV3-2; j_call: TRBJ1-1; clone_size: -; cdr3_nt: TGTGCCAGCAGCGCCAGGACAGGGGAAGGTGTCACTGAAGCTTTCTTT; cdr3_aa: CASSARTGEGVTEAFF
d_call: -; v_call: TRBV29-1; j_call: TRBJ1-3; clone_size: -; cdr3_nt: TGCAGCGTTGAAGATCTTGTCGGGAGCTCTGGAAACACCATATATTTT; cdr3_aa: CSVEDLVGSSGNTIYF
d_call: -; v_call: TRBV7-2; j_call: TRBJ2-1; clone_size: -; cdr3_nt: TGTGCCAGCAGCTTAACGACGGGAGTCTCCTACAATGAGCAGTTCTTC; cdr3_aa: CASSLTTGVSYNEQFF
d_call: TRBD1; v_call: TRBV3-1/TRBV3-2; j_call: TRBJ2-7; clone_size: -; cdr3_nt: TGTGCCAGCAGCCGCAGGACAGGGGGCCCAGGATCCTACGAGCAGTACTTC; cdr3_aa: CASSRRTGGPGSYEQYF
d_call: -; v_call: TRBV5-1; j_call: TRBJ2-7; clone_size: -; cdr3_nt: TGCGCCAGCAGCTTGGAGGGTCTATACGAGCAGTACTTC; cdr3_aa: CASSLEGLYEQYF
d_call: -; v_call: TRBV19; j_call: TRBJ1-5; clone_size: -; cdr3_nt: TGTGCCAGTAGTCCAAGGACAGTCAATCAGCCCCAGCATTTT; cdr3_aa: CASSPRTVNQPQHF
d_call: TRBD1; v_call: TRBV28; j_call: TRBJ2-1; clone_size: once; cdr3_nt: TGTGCCAGCAGTTCCCCGGGACAGGGGGCCCGTGTGCAGTTCTTC; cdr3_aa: CASSSPGQGARVQFF
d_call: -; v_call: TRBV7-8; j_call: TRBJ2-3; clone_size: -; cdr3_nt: TGTGCCAGCAGCTCCAACACGTGGACGCAGTATTTT; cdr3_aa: CASSSNTWTQYF
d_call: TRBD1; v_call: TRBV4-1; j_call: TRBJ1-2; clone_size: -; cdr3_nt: TGCGCCAGCAGCCACTGGACAGGCGGAAATGGCTACACCTTC; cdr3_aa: CASSHWTGGNGYTF
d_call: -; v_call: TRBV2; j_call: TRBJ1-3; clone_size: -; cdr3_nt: TGTGCCAGCAGTGAACAGGGTGTCAACCCGAACACCATATATTTT; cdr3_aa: CASSEQGVNPNTIYF
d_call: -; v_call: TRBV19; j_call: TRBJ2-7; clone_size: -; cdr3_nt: TGTGCCAGTAGTAGGCTCACCCGAGAAGATTCCTACGAGCAGTACTTC; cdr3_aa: CASSRLTREDSYEQYF
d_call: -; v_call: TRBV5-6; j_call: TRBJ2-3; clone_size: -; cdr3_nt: TGTGCCAGCAGCTTCTCAGGGAGGACAGATACGCAGTATTTT; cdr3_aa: CASSFSGRTDTQYF
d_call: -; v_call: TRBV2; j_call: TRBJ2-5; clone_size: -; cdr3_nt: TGTGCCAGCAGTGACAGGATACTAAAGGGGACCCAGTACTTC; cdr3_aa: CASSDRILKGTQYF
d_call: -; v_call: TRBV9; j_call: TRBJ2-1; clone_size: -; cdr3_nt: TGTGCCAGCAGCGTAGTTTCTGGGAGCGATGAGCAGTTCTTC; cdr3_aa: CASSVVSGSDEQFF
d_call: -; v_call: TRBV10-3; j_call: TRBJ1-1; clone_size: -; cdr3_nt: TGTGCCACGGAGAACGGGGGGGGTACGAACACTGAAGCTTTCTTT; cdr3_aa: CATENGGGTNTEAFF
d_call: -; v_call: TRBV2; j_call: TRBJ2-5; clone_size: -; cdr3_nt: TGTGCCAGCAGACCCGGGACAATCCAAGAGACCCAGTACTTC; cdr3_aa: CASRPGTIQETQYF
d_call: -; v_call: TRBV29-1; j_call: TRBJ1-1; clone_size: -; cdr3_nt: TGCAGCGTCGCGGGACGGATGAACACTGAAGCTTTCTTT; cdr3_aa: CSVAGRMNTEAFF
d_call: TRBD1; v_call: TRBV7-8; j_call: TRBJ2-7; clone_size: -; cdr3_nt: TGTGCCAGCAGCTTATCAGCCCGGGACAGCGCCGGTTACGAGCAGTACTTC; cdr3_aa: CASSLSARDSAGYEQYF
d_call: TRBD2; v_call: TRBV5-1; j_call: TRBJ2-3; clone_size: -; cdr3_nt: TGCGCCAGCAGCTTGGGACTAGCGGGAGCCACAGATACGCAGTATTTT; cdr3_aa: CASSLGLAGATDTQYF
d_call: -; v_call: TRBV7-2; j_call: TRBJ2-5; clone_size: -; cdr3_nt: TGTGCCAGCAGCCCCCAGGGGTCGCAAGAGACCCAGTACTTC; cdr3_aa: CASSPQGSQETQYF
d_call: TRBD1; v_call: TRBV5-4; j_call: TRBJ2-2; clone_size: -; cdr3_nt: TGTGCCAGCAGCTGGGACAGGAACACCGGGGAGCTGTTTTTT; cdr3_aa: CASSWDRNTGELFF
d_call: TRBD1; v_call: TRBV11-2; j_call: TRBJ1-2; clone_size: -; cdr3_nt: TGTGCCAGCAGCTTAGATCAGGGGGCGAATGATGGCTACACCTTC; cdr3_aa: CASSLDQGANDGYTF
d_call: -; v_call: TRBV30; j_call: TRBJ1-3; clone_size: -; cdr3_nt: TGTGCCTGGAGTGGGTCAAACACCATATATTTT; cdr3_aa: CAWSGSNTIYF
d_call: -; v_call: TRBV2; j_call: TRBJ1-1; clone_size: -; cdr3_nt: TGTGCCAGCACCCTCGACTCGAACACTGAAGCTTTCTTT; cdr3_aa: CASTLDSNTEAFF
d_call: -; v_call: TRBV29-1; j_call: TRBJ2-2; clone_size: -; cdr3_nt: TGCAGCGTTGACGTGTCCGGGGAGCTGTTTTTT; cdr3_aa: CSVDVSGELFF
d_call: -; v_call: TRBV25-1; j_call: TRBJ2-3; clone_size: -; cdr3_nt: TGTGCCAGCAGACGGGATGGAGATACGCAGTATTTT; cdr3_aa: CASRRDGDTQYF
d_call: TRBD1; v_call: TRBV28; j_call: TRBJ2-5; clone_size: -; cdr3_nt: TGTGCCAGCAGTGAACGTGGGACAGGGGTTGAGACCCAGTACTTC; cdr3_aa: CASSERGTGVETQYF
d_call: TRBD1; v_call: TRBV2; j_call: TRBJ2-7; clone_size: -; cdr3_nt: TGTGCCAGCAGTACAGGGGGCGCGGAGTACTTC; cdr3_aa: CASSTGGAEYF
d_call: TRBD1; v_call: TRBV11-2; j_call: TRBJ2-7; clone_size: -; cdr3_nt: TGTGCCAGCAGCCCCTGGACAGGGGAGTACGAGCAGTACTTC; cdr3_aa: CASSPWTGEYEQYF